Listed here are 5 T cell receptor beta chains from one sample, sequenced in a study of beta chain features in type 1 diabetes. Expressed TCRB transcripts were sequenced after all isolated RNA was converted to cDNA. Libraries were prepared by immunoSEQ multiplex PCR; TCRdb keeps only in-frame clonotypes and omits some of them. The sample gives about 240,000 clones, around 26% of which show up once; 4% is in the top ten. The material sequenced was central memory CD4+ T cells from blood. All receptors come from a young man in good health.

To note about this clone: Other DNA sequences within the sample encode an identical CDR3. The J gene is TRBJ2-3, the V gene TRBV29-1, with D possibly being TRBD1 or TRBD2 (5 bases each). The germline V gene encodes CDR1 SQVTM and CDR2 ANQGSEA. The CDR3 is 12 amino acids. Trimming took 3 bases from V and 4 from J, leaving 8 bases between them. The CDR3: CSVDGGADTQYF. In DNA, the CDR3 is TGCAGCGTTGATGGGGGAGCAGATACGCAGTATTTT.

The sample holds a few counts of this clone. The gene calls are TRBV28 and TRBJ2-5; the D gene could be TRBD1 or TRBD2 (5 bases each). V lost 10 bases, J lost 5 bases, and 11 bases lay in between. Per the germline V gene, CDR1 is MDHEN and CDR2 is SYDVKM. This CDR3 contains 11 residues. The CDR3 here is CAMGTRETQYF. CDR3 nucleotides: TGTGCCATGGGGACCCGTGAGACCCAGTACTTC.

There are a few counts of this clone. The chain combines TRBV5-6 with TRBJ2-3, with D tentatively TRBD2 (5 bases). Trimming took 1 base from V and 2 from J, leaving 20 bases between them. This CDR3 is 18 amino acids long. Germline V lookup: CDR1 SGHDT, CDR2 YYEEEE. The CDR3 loop is CASSLISPGMAPTDTQYF. The CDR3, as DNA: TGTGCCAGCAGCTTGATTAGTCCGGGGATGGCTCCCACAGATACGCAGTATTTT.

The rearrangement joins TRBV18 to TRBJ2-1, with 9 bases matching TRBD1. V shed 8 bases and J 9 bases; nucleotides not matched to a gene: 5. The length of the CDR3 is 12 residues. Looked up from germline, CDR1 is KGHSH and CDR2 is LQKENI. The CDR3 DNA sequence: TGTGCCAGCGGGGACAGGGATGCTGAGCAGTTCTTC. Its protein is CASGDRDAEQFF.

A few counts support this clone. The chain has TRBV5-1 and TRBJ1-1; D is perhaps TRBD1 (6 bases). V dropped 5 bases and J dropped 1 base, with 6 bases sitting between them. The CDR3 loop spans 12 amino acids. Germline V gives CDR1 SGHRS, CDR2 YFSETQ. The CDR3 region is CASRQGNTEAFF. The DNA for the CDR3 is TGCGCCAGCAGACAGGGGAACACTGAAGCTTTCTTT. Supplemented by reference TRBV5-1 and TRBJ1-1, the full variable domain reads KAGVTQTPRYLIKTRGQQVTLSCSPISGHRSVSWYQQTPGQGLQFLFEYFSETQRNKGNFPGRFSGRQFSNSRSEMNVSTLELGDSALYLCASRQGNTEAFFGQGTRLTVV.